A selection of T cell receptor beta chains follows, all from one sample in a study of immune cell composition in non-small cell lung cancer. Sequencing used immunoSEQ multiplex PCR; TCRdb keeps in-frame clones, though not all of them. The sample consists of 5,000 to 7,500 clones, just under 80% of them appearing once. The sequenced sample consisted of lung tumor tissue. These receptors were obtained from a human donor with non-small cell lung cancer. Each CDR3 is given with its conserved first and last residue. The order of the fields is clone size, CDR3 length, D gene, V gene, J gene, CDR3 DNA, CDR3 protein. The D gene is left open where the match is weak. Expanded clones are given a class, and other clones once, few, many or no size at all.

clone size: .
CDR3 length: 14
D gene: TRBD1
V gene: TRBV19
J gene: TRBJ1-1
CDR3 DNA: TGTGCCACCCTCCCCGGACAGGTGAACACTGAAGCTTTCTTT
CDR3 protein: CATLPGQVNTEAFF

clone size: few
CDR3 length: 17
D gene: TRBD2
V gene: TRBV2
J gene: TRBJ2-3
CDR3 DNA: TGTGCCAGCAGTGAAGCGTCGACTAGCAGTGCACCAGATACGCAGTATTTT
CDR3 protein: CASSEASTSSAPDTQYF

clone size: .
CDR3 length: 14
D gene: TRBD1
V gene: TRBV19
J gene: TRBJ1-5
CDR3 DNA: TGTGCCAGTCAAGAGGGACAGCTTTATCAGCCCCAGCATTTT
CDR3 protein: CASQEGQLYQPQHF

clone size: .
CDR3 length: 15
D gene: TRBD2
V gene: TRBV4-1
J gene: TRBJ2-5
CDR3 DNA: TGCGCCAGCAGAAGGGGACTAGCGGGGGAAGAGACCCAGTACTTC
CDR3 protein: CASRRGLAGEETQYF

clone size: .
CDR3 length: 15
D gene: TRBD2
V gene: TRBV28
J gene: TRBJ2-7
CDR3 DNA: TGTGCCAGCAGGGGACTAGCGGGAGTCTTGCTCGAGCAGTACTTC
CDR3 protein: CASRGLAGVLLEQYF

clone size: .
CDR3 length: 15
D gene: TRBD2
V gene: TRBV30
J gene: TRBJ2-7
CDR3 DNA: TGTGCCTGGAGTGTGGGCGGGAGGGCCGGCGACGAGCAGTACTTC
CDR3 protein: CAWSVGGRAGDEQYF

clone size: .
CDR3 length: 13
D gene: .
V gene: TRBV2
J gene: TRBJ2-5
CDR3 DNA: TGTGCCAGCACTGGACAGTTGGCGAGGGAGCAGTACTTC
CDR3 protein: CASTGQLAREQYF

clone size: .
CDR3 length: 15
D gene: .
V gene: TRBV28
J gene: TRBJ2-3
CDR3 DNA: TGTGCCAGCAGTAAACAGGGTCGGAGCACAGATACGCAGTATTTT
CDR3 protein: CASSKQGRSTDTQYF

clone size: .
CDR3 length: 10
D gene: .
V gene: TRBV20-1
J gene: TRBJ2-1
CDR3 DNA: TGCAGTGCGGGAAGGGAGTGGCAGTTCTTC
CDR3 protein: CSAGREWQFF

clone size: .
CDR3 length: 13
D gene: .
V gene: TRBV9
J gene: TRBJ2-7
CDR3 DNA: TGTGCCAGCAGCTCCCAAACAGGAAACGAGCAGTACTTC
CDR3 protein: CASSSQTGNEQYF

clone size: .
CDR3 length: 15
D gene: .
V gene: TRBV7-9
J gene: TRBJ1-4
CDR3 DNA: TGTGCCAGCAGCTTGGGGGGGGCTCAAATTGAAAAACTGTTTTTT
CDR3 protein: CASSLGGAQIEKLFF

clone size: .
CDR3 length: 16
D gene: TRBD1
V gene: TRBV5-1
J gene: TRBJ2-4
CDR3 DNA: TGCGCCAGCAGCTTGGGGACAGGGGGAGATAAAAACATTCAGTACTTC
CDR3 protein: CASSLGTGGDKNIQYF

clone size: once
CDR3 length: 13
D gene: .
V gene: TRBV7-2
J gene: TRBJ1-2
CDR3 DNA: TGTGCCAGCAGCCCCGGAGGTCCGTATGGCTACACCTTC
CDR3 protein: CASSPGGPYGYTF

clone size: .
CDR3 length: 16
D gene: .
V gene: TRBV5-6
J gene: TRBJ1-2
CDR3 DNA: TGTGCCAGCAGCTTTTTCGAAACCGGGACAAACTATGGCTACACCTTC
CDR3 protein: CASSFFETGTNYGYTF

clone size: .
CDR3 length: 14
D gene: .
V gene: TRBV9
J gene: TRBJ1-2
CDR3 DNA: TGTGCCAGCAGCCCCCGGACAGCTAACTATGGCTACACCTTC
CDR3 protein: CASSPRTANYGYTF

clone size: few
CDR3 length: 16
D gene: TRBD1
V gene: TRBV7-2
J gene: TRBJ1-5
CDR3 DNA: TGTGCCAGCAGCTTCCCGGGACAGGGACAAAATCAGCCCCAGCATTTT
CDR3 protein: CASSFPGQGQNQPQHF

clone size: .
CDR3 length: 13
D gene: .
V gene: TRBV18
J gene: TRBJ1-1
CDR3 DNA: TGTGCCAGCTCAGGAGAAATGAACACTGAAGCTTTCTTT
CDR3 protein: CASSGEMNTEAFF